A single sample is the source of the 20 T cell receptor beta chains below, sequenced in a study of T-cell reconstitution after alpha-beta-depleted transplantation in children. Unique molecular identifiers were incorporated when the TCRbeta library was constructed. TCRdb re-called the PCR reads with MiXCR, one entry per CDR3 protein. Here the sample spans about 7,600 distinct CDR3 sequences, more than 5% being singletons. Specimen: PBMCs, mostly from graft donor cells, collected 180 days after TCRalphabeta/CD19-depleted stem cell transplant. These receptors were collected from a child less than two years old who had a stem cell transplant for acute myeloid leukemia, so the T cells may come from the graft donor.

This clonotype appeared many times. This chain links TRBV2 with TRBJ2-7; D ambiguous. Germline CDR1 is SNHLY and CDR2 is FYNNEI. The CDR3 loop spans 12 amino acids. Trimming pared 4 bases from V and 4 bases from J, leaving 8 bases between. CDR3 in DNA: TGTGCCAGCAGTGGCGCCAATTACGAGCAGTACTTC. Its protein is CASSGANYEQYF.

This clonotype was counted ten times or more. The chain is built from TRBV6-1 and TRBJ2-7, with D unresolved. Trimming removed 1 base from V and 0 bases from J, with 10 bases in between. The CDR3 has 15 amino acids. Germline CDR1 reads MNHNS; CDR2 reads SASEGT. The DNA for the CDR3 is TGTGCCAGCAGTGAAGACGGAGTTACCTCCTACGAGCAGTACTTC. This gives the protein CASSEDGVTSYEQYF.

The sample holds many counts of this clonotype. The chain employs TRBV6-1 and TRBJ2-5; tentative D call: TRBD2 (6 bases). CDR1 is MNHNS and CDR2 is SASEGT in the germline V gene. V gave up 8 bases and J gave up 2 bases, with 15 bases separating them. This CDR3 is 14 amino acids long. Written as DNA, the CDR3 is TGTGCCAGCGCCGGCGGGGCGGGGCAAGAGACCCAGTACTTC. Protein product: CASAGGAGQETQYF.

This clonotype was recorded many times. CDR3 region: CASSLSAGGNTGELFF. The DNA for the CDR3 is TGTGCCAGCAGCTTGTCGGCGGGAGGGAACACCGGGGAGCTGTTTTTT. The V call is TRBV5-4, the J call TRBJ2-2; 8 bases agree with TRBD2. Germline CDR1 and CDR2: SGHNT and YYREEE (reference sequence). The V and J ends lost 1 base and 1 base, in that order; junction bases with no gene match: 3. This CDR3 has 16 amino acids. Using reference TRBV5-4 and TRBJ2-2 for the parts outside the CDR3, the full variable domain is ETGVTQSPTHLIKTRGQQVTLRCSSQSGHNTVSWYQQALGQGPQFIFQYYREEENGRGNFPPRFSGLQFPNYSSELNVNALELDDSALYLCASSLSAGGNTGELFFGEGSRLTVL.

This clonotype was detected ten times or more. The chain recombines TRBV4-1 with TRBJ1-5; a possible D gene is TRBD1 (6 bases). This CDR3 spans 18 amino acids. Looked up from germline, CDR1 is MGHRA and CDR2 is YSYEKL. V was shortened by 3 bases and J by 0 bases, with 18 bases between the two germline ends. The DNA of the CDR3 is TGCGCCAGCAGCCACCCGACGGGCAGGGGATATAGCAATCAGCCCCAGCATTTT. Residues: CASSHPTGRGYSNQPQHF.

The sample holds many counts of this clonotype. CDR3: CATSRKKGAKNIQYF. The CDR3 coding sequence is TGTGCCACCAGCAGAAAAAAAGGAGCCAAAAACATTCAGTACTTC. This chain links TRBV15 with TRBJ2-4; D call uncertain. V shed 2 bases and J shed 0 bases, with 8 bases lying between them. This CDR3 has 15 residues. Per germline, CDR1 LNHNV and CDR2 YYDKDF (reference sequence).

Ten or more counts support this clonotype. The chain links TRBV7-9 to TRBJ2-5; D ambiguous. The germline V gene has CDR1 SEHNR and CDR2 FQNEAQ (reference sequence). With 3 bases removed from V and 2 bases from J, the gap between germline ends came to 13 bases. The CDR3 runs 15 residues. The CDR3 reads CASSFLGPPQETQYF. Written as DNA, the CDR3 is TGTGCCAGCAGCTTTTTAGGACCCCCTCAAGAGACCCAGTACTTC.

The sample holds many counts of this clonotype. The chain carries TRBV20-1 and TRBJ2-3; TRBD2 might be the D (5 bases). With 6 bases removed from V and 0 bases from J, the gap between germline ends came to 10 bases. The CDR3 sequence is 13 residues long. The germline gives CDR1 DFQATT, CDR2 SNEGSKA (reference sequence). This CDR3 is CSASSRSTDTQYF. In nucleotides, the CDR3 is TGCAGTGCGTCTAGCAGAAGCACAGATACGCAGTATTTT.

The table lists this clonotype with many counts. This chain links TRBV18 with TRBJ2-7; 7 bases agree with TRBD2. V dropped 5 bases and J dropped 4; count of bases not matched to a gene: 5. Germline lookup yields CDR1 KGHSH and CDR2 LQKENI. The CDR3 runs 13 residues. The CDR3 coding sequence is TGTGCCAGCTCAGCGGGAGTGGATTACGAGCAGTACTTC. Encoded protein: CASSAGVDYEQYF.

Judged by abundance, this clonotype is medium-sized (0.01 to 0.1%). The chain is built from TRBV7-2 and TRBJ2-4, with D perhaps matching TRBD2 (5 bases). Trimming removed 5 bases from V and 6 bases from J, with 14 bases in between. Germline V gives CDR1 SGHTA, CDR2 FQGNSA. This CDR3 has 14 amino acids. As DNA, the CDR3 is TGTGCCAGCAGCCCAGAGTTCGAGGGAAACATTCAGTACTTC. It is translated as CASSPEFEGNIQYF.

This clonotype was seen only a few times. The chain uses TRBV12-5 and TRBJ1-1, with D uncertain. This CDR3 contains 12 residues. Trimming shortened V by 6 bases and J by 1 base, and 6 bases separated the two germline ends. The V gene's germline CDR1 is LGHNT and CDR2 FRNRAP. Here the CDR3 reads CASGQGNTEAFF. The CDR3 coding sequence is TGTGCTAGTGGCCAAGGGAACACTGAAGCTTTCTTT.

This clonotype was counted many times. The rearrangement joins TRBV30 to TRBJ2-1, with D possibly matching TRBD1 (6 bases). V was trimmed by 1 base and J by 7 bases, leaving 11 bases between them. Germline V CDR1 and CDR2: GTSNPN, SVGIG (reference sequence). There are 13 residues in the CDR3. CDR3 sequence reads: CAWSGQVYNEQFF. CDR3 nucleotide sequence: TGTGCCTGGAGTGGACAGGTCTATAATGAGCAGTTCTTC. The variable domain in full, with the rest retrieved from reference TRBV30 and TRBJ2-1, is SQTIHQWPATLVQPVGSPLSLECTVEGTSNPNLYWYRQAAGRGLQLLFYSVGIGQISSEVPQNLSASRPQDRQFILSSKKLLLSDSGFYLCAWSGQVYNEQFFGPGTRLTVL.

This clonotype is termed medium-sized. CDR3 amino acids: CASSSGLDTATNEKLFF. DNA of the CDR3: TGTGCCAGCAGCTCAGGGTTGGACACGGCAACTAATGAAAAACTGTTTTTT. This sequence joins TRBV7-9 and TRBJ1-4; possibly TRBD1 for D (5 bases). V was trimmed by 4 bases and J by 0 bases, leaving 15 bases between them. In germline, CDR1 is SEHNR, CDR2 FQNEAQ (reference sequence). The CDR3 covers 17 residues.

Relative to its sample, this clonotype is medium-sized. This chain uses TRBV6-5 with TRBJ2-7; 8 nucleotides line up with TRBD1. Per the germline V gene, CDR1 is MNHEY and CDR2 is SVGAGI. The CDR3 covers 16 residues. The junction had 11 bases not matched to a gene; V was cut back by 0 bases and J by 7 bases. In DNA, the CDR3 is TGTGCCAGCAGTTACTCGAAAGGCCAGGGGGCGCGGGAGCAGTACTTC. This encodes CASSYSKGQGAREQYF.

This clonotype was seen at least ten times. This sequence joins TRBV9 and TRBJ2-2, with D perhaps TRBD2 (5 bases). Germline V gives CDR1 SGDLS, CDR2 YYNGEE. The CDR3 runs to 16 residues. Trimming shortened V by 0 bases and J by 2 bases, and 11 bases separated the two germline ends. The CDR3 sequence is CASSVVSGYNTGELFF. The DNA for the CDR3 is TGTGCCAGCAGCGTAGTCTCGGGGTATAACACCGGGGAGCTGTTTTTT.

This clonotype was recorded at least ten times. Without the conserved terminal phenylalanine or tryptophan, this CDR3 likely stems from a read error. V gene TRBV27 combines with J gene TRBJ1-6, with D perhaps TRBD1 (5 bases). The V end was cut by 4 bases, the J end by 3 bases, with 7 bases between. Germline CDR1 reads MNHEY; CDR2 reads SMNVEV (reference sequence). The CDR3 spans 14 residues. CDR3: CASSWGYYNSPLHC. CDR3 bases: TGTGCCAGCAGTTGGGGGTACTATAATTCACCCCTCCACTGT.

This clonotype has a count of ten or more. The chain couples TRBV28 to TRBJ1-2, with 9 bases that match TRBD1. The CDR3 has 13 amino acids. With V trimmed by 10 bases and J by 7 bases, 10 bases remained unmatched. Germline V gives CDR1 MDHEN, CDR2 SYDVKM. CDR3 sequence reads: CAIWTGAIVGYTF. The CDR3 DNA follows: TGTGCCATCTGGACAGGGGCGATAGTTGGCTACACCTTC.

CDR3 protein: CASSPLSGTGGNEQFF. The CDR3 coding sequence is TGCGCCAGCAGCCCCCTCAGTGGGACAGGGGGCAATGAGCAGTTCTTC. The chain employs TRBV4-3 and TRBJ2-1; 11 positions match TRBD1. The CDR3 totals 16 residues. CDR1 and CDR2 from the germline V gene are LGHNA and YSLEER. The J segment lost 6 bases and the V segment lost 4 bases, leaving 8 bases of the junction unmatched.

This clonotype was seen many times. The V call is TRBV20-1, the J call TRBJ2-5; D is possibly TRBD2 (5 bases). CDR3 size: 13 residues. Germline values: CDR1 DFQATT, CDR2 SNEGSKA (reference sequence). The V end lost 1 base, the J end lost 5 bases, and 11 bases lay between the germline ends. CDR3 nucleotide sequence: TGCAGTGCTAGAGTTGCTTGGGAGGAGACCCAGTACTTC. It translates to CSARVAWEETQYF.

In this sample, this clonotype turned up many times. The rearrangement links TRBV5-6 to TRBJ1-3; D unclear. Germline assignment: CDR1 SGHDT and CDR2 YYEEEE. Between the trimmed V and J ends, which lost 0 bases and 4 bases, there was a span of 11 bases. The CDR3 spans 15 residues. The CDR3 coding sequence is TGTGCCAGCAGCTTGGGGTCAGGAGGAGGAAACACCATATATTTT. This gives the protein CASSLGSGGGNTIYF.